Shown below are 32 T cell receptor beta chains from a single sample sequenced in a study of tumor-infiltrating lymphocytes in oesophageal squamous cell carcinoma. Via MiXCR, TCRdb re-called the PCR reads, giving one row per CDR3 protein. Here the sample spans just under 20,000 distinct CDR3 sequences, 40% to 45% being singletons. Material: normal esophageal tissue next to the tumor. The receptors stem from a male donor with esophageal squamous cell carcinoma.

In this sample, this clonotype turned up many times. This chain connects TRBV18 to TRBJ2-1; TRBD2 matches at 14 bases. Germline values: CDR1 KGHSH, CDR2 LQKENI. With V trimmed by 3 bases and J by 5 bases, 6 bases remained unmatched. This CDR3 is built from 17 residues. The CDR3 reads CASSPEGLAGGDNEQFF. The CDR3 nucleotides are TGTGCCAGCTCACCCGAAGGACTAGCGGGAGGCGACAATGAGCAGTTCTTC.

The rearrangement joins TRBV20-1 to TRBJ2-3, with D possibly TRBD1 on 6 matching bases. V shed 6 bases and J shed 1 base, with 14 bases lying between them. From germline, CDR1 is DFQATT and CDR2 SNEGSKA (reference sequence). The CDR3 totals 14 residues. CDR3 sequence: CSAAYRVGTDTQYF. For the CDR3, the DNA is TGCAGTGCCGCATACAGGGTAGGCACAGATACGCAGTATTTT.

V and J are TRBV7-8 and TRBJ1-3; D remains ambiguous. This CDR3 is built from 16 residues. Trimming pared 2 bases from V and 0 bases from J, leaving 11 bases between. Germline CDR1 reads SGHVS; CDR2 reads FQNEAQ. DNA of the CDR3: TGTGCCAGCAGCTTACCGGACGGAAACTCTGGAAACACCATATATTTT. It specifies CASSLPDGNSGNTIYF.

The V gene is TRBV18, the J gene TRBJ1-1, with D perhaps matching TRBD1 (5 bases). V lost 2 bases, J lost 1 base, and 14 bases lay in between. Germline V gives CDR1 KGHSH, CDR2 LQKENI. There are 16 residues in the CDR3. The DNA for the CDR3 is TGTGCCAGCTCACCAATGCGGGGCGCGGGGAACACTGAAGCTTTCTTT. This sequence encodes CASSPMRGAGNTEAFF.

The gene calls are TRBV7-6 and TRBJ2-7, with a tentative D call TRBD1 (6 bases). The CDR3 covers 13 residues. Germline V lookup: CDR1 SGHVS, CDR2 FNYEAQ. V was pared by 4 bases and J by 3 bases, with 10 bases between. The CDR3 region is CASSSTGDYEQYF. CDR3 DNA sequence: TGTGCCAGCAGCTCGACAGGAGACTACGAGCAGTACTTC.

The chain links TRBV7-3 to TRBJ2-2; possibly TRBD1 for D (5 bases). Germline assignment: CDR1 SGHTA and CDR2 FQGTGA. V lost 3 bases to trimming and J lost 7 bases, with 15 bases between them. The CDR3 consists of 15 residues. CDR3 nucleotides: TGTGCCAGCAGCTTCGGCACAGGTGGAAACGGGGAGCTGTTTTTT. This sequence encodes CASSFGTGGNGELFF. The full variable domain, in which reference TRBV7-3 and TRBJ2-2 provide the parts outside the CDR3, is GAGVSQTPSNKVTEKGKYVELRCDPISGHTALYWYRQSLGQGPEFLIYFQGTGAADDSGLPNDRFFAVRPEGSVSTLKIQRTERGDSAVYLCASSFGTGGNGELFFGEGSRLTVL.

CDR3 DNA: TGTGCCAGCAGCTTTTCCCGGACAGACGGGGAGCTGTACTTC. It translates to CASSFSRTDGELYF. This chain uses TRBV7-3 with TRBJ2-4; tentatively, D is TRBD1 (6 bases). The CDR3 consists of 14 residues. Germline V lookup: CDR1 SGHTA, CDR2 FQGTGA. Trimming removed 3 bases at V and 15 bases at J, with 21 bases between.

This clonotype was observed many times. The chain recombines TRBV5-1 with TRBJ2-1; TRBD2 matches 13 bases. Germline lookup yields CDR1 SGHRS and CDR2 YFSETQ. The CDR3 sequence is 15 residues long. V dropped 4 bases and J dropped 8; count of bases not matched to a gene: 6. The CDR3 DNA is TGCGCCAGCAGCCGGGGACTAGCGGGACTCGATGAGCAGTTCTTC. Amino acids: CASSRGLAGLDEQFF.

This clonotype was observed at least ten times. This chain links TRBV7-6 with TRBJ2-1; 7 bases match TRBD1. V lost 5 bases to trimming and J lost 6 bases; unmatched junction nucleotides: 4. The V gene's germline CDR1 is SGHVS and CDR2 FNYEAQ. This CDR3 comprises 13 residues. CDR3 region: CASSQGDLNEQFF. DNA of the CDR3: TGTGCCAGCAGCCAGGGGGACCTCAATGAGCAGTTCTTC.

Worth noting for this clonotype: A much more abundant neighbour one base away suggests this may be a read error. Written as DNA, the CDR3 is TGTGCCAGCAGTCGATCCAGTGATTTCTCCTACGAGCAGTTCTTC. Translated: CASSRSSDFSYEQFF. The chain uses TRBV6-1 and TRBJ2-1, with unresolved D. CDR3 length: 15 amino acids. Between the trimmed V and J ends, which lost 5 bases and 10 bases, there was a span of 21 bases. CDR1 and CDR2 from the germline V gene are MNHNS and SASEGT.

This clonotype was recorded many times. J is TRBJ2-7 and V is TRBV6-1; D might be TRBD2 (6 bases). Trimming took 1 base from V and 0 from J, leaving 13 bases between them. The CDR3 length is 16 residues. Per germline, CDR1 MNHNS and CDR2 SASEGT. The CDR3 reads CASSEVGRRLSYEQYF. CDR3 bases: TGTGCCAGCAGTGAAGTGGGGAGGCGGCTCTCCTACGAGCAGTACTTC.

The chain couples TRBV7-2 to TRBJ1-4; 9 bases are shared with TRBD1. Per germline, CDR1 SGHTA and CDR2 FQGNSA. The CDR3 has 13 amino acids. J was trimmed by 16 bases and V by 6 bases; bases with no gene match: 12. The CDR3 reads CASRGTDRGEQFF. The CDR3 DNA is TGTGCCAGCAGGGGAACGGACAGGGGCGAGCAGTTTTTT.

This clonotype was counted only a few times. CDR3 sequence: CASRRQIDSPLHF. The CDR3 DNA sequence: TGTGCCAGCCGGCGACAGATCGATTCACCCCTCCACTTT. The chain couples TRBV7-6 to TRBJ1-6; D perhaps matches TRBD1 (5 bases). The CDR3 sequence is 13 residues long. CDR1 and CDR2 (germline): SGHVS, FNYEAQ. With 8 bases removed from V and 8 bases from J, the gap between germline ends came to 13 bases.

For the CDR3, the DNA is TGTGCCAGCAGCCCCCAGGGCTGGGAGACCCAGTACTTC. Translated: CASSPQGWETQYF. This chain connects TRBV7-4 to TRBJ2-5, with D tentatively TRBD1 (5 bases). This CDR3 region has 13 residues. Trimming pared 5 bases from V and 5 bases from J, leaving 12 bases between. CDR1 is SGHVT and CDR2 is SQSDAQ in the germline V gene. The full variable domain, its missing parts supplied by reference TRBV7-4 and TRBJ2-5, is GAGVSQSPRYKVAKRGRDVALRCDSISGHVTLYWYRQTLGQGSEVLTYSQSDAQRDKSGRPSGRFSAERPERSVSTLKIQRTEQGDSAVYLCASSPQGWETQYFGPGTRLLVL.

In this sample, this clonotype turned up many times. The chain employs TRBV10-1 and TRBJ2-3, with unresolved D. The length of the CDR3 is 13 residues. Deletions cut 4 bases from V and 8 bases from J, with 13 bases between. Germline V gene lookup returns CDR1 WNHNN and CDR2 SYGVQD (reference sequence). CDR3 DNA sequence: TGCGCCAGCAGTGGTTCCCTCGTGGGTACGCAGTATTTT. It codes for CASSGSLVGTQYF.

Ten or more counts support this clonotype. The V call is TRBV6-1, the J call TRBJ1-3; 10 bases fit TRBD1. This CDR3 is 16 amino acids long. Per the germline V gene, CDR1 is MNHNS and CDR2 is SASEGT. V gave up 5 bases and J gave up 7 bases; unmatched junction bases: 11. In DNA form, the CDR3 reads TGTGCCAGCAGTCCCTTTACGACAGGGGGCCCGAACACCATATATTTT. Translated: CASSPFTTGGPNTIYF.

This clonotype was observed at least ten times. The chain uses TRBV14 and TRBJ2-3; tentatively, D is TRBD1 or TRBD2 (5 bases each). The CDR3 loop spans 16 amino acids. Germline V gene sequence: CDR1 SGHDN, CDR2 FVKESK. Between the trimmed V and J ends, which lost 1 base and 0 bases, there was a span of 11 bases. Written as DNA, the CDR3 is TGTGCCAGCAGCCAAGCTCGGGGCTTTAGCACAGATACGCAGTATTTT. Its translation: CASSQARGFSTDTQYF. The variable domain in full, with the rest retrieved from reference TRBV14 and TRBJ2-3, is EAGVTQFPSHSVIEKGQTVTLRCDPISGHDNLYWYRRVMGKEIKFLLHFVKESKQDESGMPNNRFLAERTGGTYSTLKVQPAELEDSGVYFCASSQARGFSTDTQYFGPGTRLTVL.

The chain couples TRBV2 to TRBJ2-1; 7 bases line up with TRBD1. The germline CDR1 and CDR2 sequences are SNHLY and FYNNEI. This CDR3 has 14 residues. With 1 base clipped from V and 4 bases from J, the junction kept 1 base outside the gene matches. CDR3 bases: TGTGCCAGCAGTGAAGGGACAGGATACAATGAGCAGTTCTTC. This gives the protein CASSEGTGYNEQFF.

This clonotype occurred a few times. V usage is TRBV7-9 and J usage is TRBJ2-7, with no clear D. The CDR3 covers 15 residues. V gave up 5 bases and J gave up 7 bases, with 21 bases separating them. From germline, CDR1 is SEHNR and CDR2 FQNEAQ (reference sequence). CDR3 nucleotide sequence: TGTGCCAGCAGCCGGGTTGGGCCCCAGGTCCATGAGCAGTACTTC. It translates to CASSRVGPQVHEQYF.

About this clonotype: A much larger clone is a single base away; this may be a read error. CDR3: CASIKAGLAVGSYNEQYF. CDR3 nucleotides: TGTGCCAGCATCAAAGCGGGACTAGCGGTGGGGTCCTACAATGAGCAGTACTTC. V gene TRBV27 combines with J gene TRBJ2-7, with TRBD2 matching 11 bases. The CDR3 is made up of 18 amino acids. Germline values: CDR1 MNHEY, CDR2 SMNVEV (reference sequence). V lost 7 bases and J lost 7; bases outside the gene matches: 21.

This clonotype was detected a few times. In nucleotides, the CDR3 is TGTGCCAGCCGACAGAGGAGCTCTGGAAACACCATATATTTT. Amino acid sequence: CASRQRSSGNTIYF. The V call is TRBV6-5, the J call TRBJ1-3; perhaps TRBD1 as D (5 bases). Germline lookup yields CDR1 MNHEY and CDR2 SVGAGI. CDR3 length: 14 amino acids. The germline V and J ends were trimmed by 8 bases and 0 bases, with 11 bases remaining between them.

This clonotype has a single count. Here the CDR3 DNA reads TGCAGTGCTACCGGGACTAGCGGGATATTGTACGAGCAGTACTTC. Translation: CSATGTSGILYEQYF. The J gene is TRBJ2-1, the V gene TRBV20-1, with 13 bases that match TRBD2. The DNA end lines up better with TRBJ2-7; the J call may be wrong. There are 15 residues in the CDR3. Germline assignment: CDR1 DFQATT and CDR2 SNEGSKA (reference sequence).

The chain couples TRBV7-2 to TRBJ2-5; D ambiguous. The CDR3 is 13 amino acids. CDR1 and CDR2 (germline): SGHTA, FQGNSA. The V gene lost 1 base and the J gene lost 3 bases, with 6 bases spanning the gap. As DNA, the CDR3 is TGTGCCAGCAGCTTAGTTAGGGAAGAGACCCAGTACTTC. The encoded protein is CASSLVREETQYF. Looking up the rest from reference TRBV7-2 and TRBJ2-5 gives the full variable domain: GAGVSQSPSNKVTEKGKDVELRCDPISGHTALYWYRQSLGQGLEFLIYFQGNSAPDKSGLPSDRFSAERTGGSVSTLTIQRTQQEDSAVYLCASSLVREETQYFGPGTRLLVL.

This chain connects TRBV11-2 to TRBJ2-4; D uncertain. The ends were cut back, 3 bases at V and 0 bases at J, with 6 bases in the middle. The CDR3 sequence is 14 residues long. Per germline, CDR1 SGHAT and CDR2 FQNNGV. The CDR3 bases are TGTGCCAGCAGCTTTTCCCCAGCCAAAAACATTCAGTACTTC. Translated, it gives CASSFSPAKNIQYF. Complete variable domain (other parts from reference TRBV11-2 and TRBJ2-4): EAGVAQSPRYKIIEKRQSVAFWCNPISGHATLYWYQQILGQGPKLLIQFQNNGVVDDSQLPKDRFSAERLKGVDSTLKIQPAKLEDSAVYLCASSFSPAKNIQYFGAGTRLSVL.

This clonotype was seen many times. The V call is TRBV28, the J call TRBJ2-5, with 11 bases that match TRBD2. The length of the CDR3 is 13 residues. The J segment lost 11 bases and the V segment lost 4 bases, leaving 6 bases of the junction unmatched. CDR1 is MDHEN, CDR2 SYDVKM, per germline. This CDR3 is CASSWGTSGEQYF. As DNA, the CDR3 is TGTGCCAGCAGTTGGGGGACTAGCGGTGAGCAGTACTTC.

V gene TRBV10-3 combines with J gene TRBJ2-7; no clear D gene. The DNA matches TRBJ2-5 better at its end, which makes the J call doubtful. This CDR3 comprises 12 residues. From germline, CDR1 is ENHRY and CDR2 SYGVKD. The DNA of the CDR3 is TGTGCCATCAGTGAAGAAACCGAGACCCAGTACTTC. Its protein is CAISEETETQYF.

This clonotype ranks as medium-sized (0.01 to 0.1%). This chain joins TRBV28 and TRBJ2-5, with unresolved D. Germline CDR1 is MDHEN and CDR2 is SYDVKM. This CDR3 spans 14 amino acids. V dropped 4 bases and J dropped 3 bases, with 12 bases sitting between them. The chain's CDR3 is CASSSATTEETQYF. The DNA of the CDR3 is TGTGCCAGCAGTTCAGCCACCACCGAAGAGACCCAGTACTTC.

This clonotype was counted many times. The rearrangement links TRBV10-3 to TRBJ1-1; tentative D call: TRBD1 (6 bases). Germline V lookup: CDR1 ENHRY, CDR2 SYGVKD. Trimming took 4 bases from V and 1 from J, leaving 10 bases between them. The CDR3 has 14 amino acids. CDR3: CAISVGGRNTEAFF. In DNA form, the CDR3 reads TGTGCCATCAGTGTGGGGGGCCGGAACACTGAAGCTTTCTTT.

Comments on this clonotype: Since a much larger clone is just one base distant, this may be a read error. The chain has TRBV12-3 or TRBV12-4 and TRBJ2-7; 11 nucleotides agree with TRBD2. V shed 8 bases, J shed 7 bases, and the junction held 7 bases outside the gene matches. The CDR3 is made up of 13 amino acids. The CDR3 DNA reads as TGTGCCAGCGTACTAGCGGGAGCTTGGGAGCAGTACTTC. Encoded protein: CASVLAGAWEQYF.

This clonotype has a handful of counts. The chain uses TRBV7-2 and TRBJ2-1; D is undetermined. The J call may be in error: the DNA end matches TRBJ2-7 better. CDR1 and CDR2 (germline): SGHTA, FQGNSA. The CDR3 has 12 amino acids. The CDR3 nucleotides read TGTGCCAGCAGCTTAGGGCAATACGAGCAGTACTTC. This encodes CASSLGQYEQYF.

A remark on this clonotype: This sequence may be a read error, since a much larger clone differs from it by one base. This rearrangement joins TRBV10-2 to TRBJ2-7, with a possible D match to TRBD1 (6 bases). Germline V CDR1 and CDR2: WSHSY, SAAADI. The ends were cut back, 5 bases at V and 7 bases at J, with 27 bases in the middle. The CDR3 totals 17 residues. CDR3 in amino acids: CASSRMSGQITYNEQYF. Here the CDR3 DNA reads TGCGCCAGCAGTAGGATGTCTGGACAGATAACCTACAATGAGCAGTACTTC.

With respect to this clonotype: The CDR3 end shows no conserved phenylalanine or tryptophan, and so a read error is likely. Because the CDR3's place on the DNA is in doubt, the DNA is left out and the CDR3 is given as listed by TCRdb. J is TRBJ2-3 and V is TRBV7-8; TRBD2 reflects the table's D call only, with no check against the DNA. Inclusive of both ends, the CDR3 amounts to 16 amino acids. Germline CDR1 is SGHVS and CDR2 is FQNEAQ. This CDR3 is CASSAGTSVNEQFFGP.